This T cell receptor (beta chain) was sequenced in a study of shared clonotypes between healthy human individuals. Findings of the study overall: Few donors limited the genetic and exposure-history diversity represented. With several donors compared, about 5% of naive CD4 clonotypes were shared.

About this clone: Its antigen remains unidentified.

Sorted subsets were amplified in replicate PCRs using approximately 200 ng DNA, 30,000 to 35,000 T cell genomes. Method: immunoSEQ multiplex PCR; TCRdb's copy keeps in-frame clones and lacks some. The data hold under 2.5 million clones, with 85% to 95% observed a single time. The CDR3 sequence is 20 residues long. The chain employs TRBV21-1 and TRBJ2-7; TRBD2, the table's D call, lacks a check against the DNA. TRBV21-1 is a pseudogene locus. The sequencing sample was made of naive CD4+ T cells from PBMCs. Subset reported: CD45RA+ positively selected. The receptor comes from a man younger than 30 in good health. Some clones in this sample may be carry-over from other donors' samples. CDR3 sequence (DNA): TGTGCCAGCATCGGCCTTGGACTAGCGGGAGACCGACTACTCTCCTACGAGCAGTACTTC. Encoded protein: CASIGLGLAGDRLLSYEQYF.